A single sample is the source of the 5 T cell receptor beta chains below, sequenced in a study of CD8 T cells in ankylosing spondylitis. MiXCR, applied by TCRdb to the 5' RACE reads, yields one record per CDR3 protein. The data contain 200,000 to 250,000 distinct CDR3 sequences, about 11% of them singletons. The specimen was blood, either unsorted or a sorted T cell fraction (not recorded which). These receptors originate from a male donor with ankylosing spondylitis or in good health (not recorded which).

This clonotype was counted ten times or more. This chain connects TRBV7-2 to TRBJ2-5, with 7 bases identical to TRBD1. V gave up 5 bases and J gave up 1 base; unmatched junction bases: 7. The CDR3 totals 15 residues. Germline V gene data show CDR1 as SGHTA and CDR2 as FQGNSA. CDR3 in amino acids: CASSVGQRSQETQYF. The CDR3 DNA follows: TGTGCCAGCAGCGTGGGACAGAGATCCCAAGAGACCCAGTACTTC.

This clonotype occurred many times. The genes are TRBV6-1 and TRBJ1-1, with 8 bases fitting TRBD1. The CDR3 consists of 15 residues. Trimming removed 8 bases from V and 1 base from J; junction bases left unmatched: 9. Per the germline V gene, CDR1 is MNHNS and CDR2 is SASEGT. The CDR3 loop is CASLSRTGRNTEAFF. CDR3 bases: TGTGCCAGCCTCAGCAGGACAGGGCGGAACACTGAAGCTTTCTTT.

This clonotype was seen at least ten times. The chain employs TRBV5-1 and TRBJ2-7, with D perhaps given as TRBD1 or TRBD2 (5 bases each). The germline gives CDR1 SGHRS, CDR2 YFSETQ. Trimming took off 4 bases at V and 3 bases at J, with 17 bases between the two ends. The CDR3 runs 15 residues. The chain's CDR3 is CASSKETGTSYEQYF. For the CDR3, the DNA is TGCGCCAGCAGCAAGGAGACCGGGACGAGCTACGAGCAGTACTTC.

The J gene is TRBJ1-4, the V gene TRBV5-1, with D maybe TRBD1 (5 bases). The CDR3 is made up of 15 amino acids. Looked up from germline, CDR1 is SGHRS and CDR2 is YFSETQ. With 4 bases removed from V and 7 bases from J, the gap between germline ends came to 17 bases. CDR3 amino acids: CASSAIEKRGEKLFF. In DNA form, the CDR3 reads TGCGCCAGCAGCGCCATAGAAAAAAGGGGTGAAAAACTGTTTTTT.

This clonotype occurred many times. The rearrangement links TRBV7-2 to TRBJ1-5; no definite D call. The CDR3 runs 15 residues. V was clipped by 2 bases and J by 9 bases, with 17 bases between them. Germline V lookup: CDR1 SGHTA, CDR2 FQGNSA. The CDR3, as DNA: TGTGCCAGCAGCTTATTTCACAGCTCACCTGGGCCCCAGCATTTT. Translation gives CASSLFHSSPGPQHF.